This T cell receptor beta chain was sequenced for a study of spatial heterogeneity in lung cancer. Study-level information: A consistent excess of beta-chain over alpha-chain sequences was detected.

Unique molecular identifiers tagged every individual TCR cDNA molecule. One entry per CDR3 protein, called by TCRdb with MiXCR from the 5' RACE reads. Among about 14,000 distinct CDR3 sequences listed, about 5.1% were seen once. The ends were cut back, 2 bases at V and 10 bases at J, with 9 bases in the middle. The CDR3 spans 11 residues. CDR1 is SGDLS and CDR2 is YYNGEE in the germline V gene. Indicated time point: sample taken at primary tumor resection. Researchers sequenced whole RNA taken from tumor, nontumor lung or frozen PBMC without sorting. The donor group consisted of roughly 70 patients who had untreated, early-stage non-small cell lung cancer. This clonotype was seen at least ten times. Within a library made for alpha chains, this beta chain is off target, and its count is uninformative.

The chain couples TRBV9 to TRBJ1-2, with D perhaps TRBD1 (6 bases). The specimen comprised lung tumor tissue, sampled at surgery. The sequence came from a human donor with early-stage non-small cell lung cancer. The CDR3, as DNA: TGTGCCAGCAGCGTTGGACAGCTCTACACCTTC. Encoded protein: CASSVGQLYTF.